The TCR beta chain described here comes from a study of T-cell memory formation after mild COVID-19. Study outcomes and limitations: Cross-reactive memory seemingly joined, as some responding clones were found in pre-infection memory. Among clones peaking at day 37 in the second wave, SARS-CoV-2 specificity remained unconfirmed. Clones shrinking between day 15 and 85 showed a balanced CD4/CD8 split, and those that grew later tilted toward CD4+.

Germline V gives CDR1 SGHTA, CDR2 FQGNSA. V lost 7 bases and J lost 4, with 10 bases in between. This CDR3 is 13 amino acids long. In regard to this clonotype: What it binds is unknown.

Researchers used 5'RACE with constant-segment primers to make TCR alpha and TCR beta cDNA libraries that carry sample barcodes and UMIs. Each CDR3 protein gets one entry after TCRdb re-called the 5' RACE reads with MiXCR. The table lists 560,000 or so distinct CDR3 sequences, approximately 15% of them singletons. Sequenced input: PBMCs or a T cell subset sorted from them (not recorded which). The chain uses TRBV7-2 and TRBJ2-2; D remains unclear. The sequence came from an adult woman who had mild COVID-19 (a few samples of this study predate the infection). Cell type and time point are not known. This CDR3 reads CASILRGTGELFF. The CDR3 DNA follows: TGTGCCAGCATCCTCCGCGGCACCGGGGAGCTGTTTTTT.